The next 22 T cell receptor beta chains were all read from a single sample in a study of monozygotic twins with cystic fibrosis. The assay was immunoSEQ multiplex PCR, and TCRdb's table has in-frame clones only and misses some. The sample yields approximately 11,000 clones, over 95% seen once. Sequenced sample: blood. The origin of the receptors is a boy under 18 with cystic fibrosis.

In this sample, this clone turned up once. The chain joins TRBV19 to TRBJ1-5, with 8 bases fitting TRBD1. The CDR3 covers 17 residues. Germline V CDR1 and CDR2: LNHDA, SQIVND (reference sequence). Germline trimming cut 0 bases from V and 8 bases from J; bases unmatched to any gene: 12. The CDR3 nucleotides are TGTGCCAGTAGTATAGAGGGGACAGGTCCTCCCTGGGAGCCCCAGCATTTT. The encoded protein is CASSIEGTGPPWEPQHF.

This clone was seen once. This CDR3 is CASNDPRTETEAFF. CDR3 bases: TGTGCCAGCAACGATCCTAGGACAGAAACTGAAGCTTTCTTT. The rearrangement uses TRBV2 and TRBJ1-1; D possibly corresponds to TRBD1 (6 bases). Looked up from germline, CDR1 is SNHLY and CDR2 is FYNNEI. Trimming pared 7 bases from V and 5 bases from J, leaving 17 bases between. The length of the CDR3 is 14 residues. Full variable domain (missing parts from reference TRBV2 and TRBJ1-1): EPEVTQTPSHQVTQMGQEVILRCVPISNHLYFYWYRQILGQKVEFLVSFYNNEISEKSEIFDDQFSVERPDGSNFTLKIRSTKLEDSAMYFCASNDPRTETEAFFGQGTRLTVV.

The CDR3 DNA sequence: TGTGCCAGCAGCCAAGGGGCTTTAGGGGGCTCTGGGGCCAACGTCCTGACTTTC. Translated: CASSQGALGGSGANVLTF. This chain uses TRBV7-3 with TRBJ2-6, with D perhaps TRBD1 (6 bases). V was pared by 5 bases and J by 0 bases, with 17 bases between. The CDR3 totals 18 residues. Germline V gene data show CDR1 as SGHTA and CDR2 as FQGTGA.

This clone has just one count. The CDR3 coding sequence is TGTGCCAGCCAAGGGACAGGGAGCTCCTACGAGCAGTACTTC. Translation gives CASQGTGSSYEQYF. This chain links TRBV28 with TRBJ2-7; TRBD1 agrees at 9 bases. The CDR3 is made up of 14 amino acids. Germline V gene lookup returns CDR1 MDHEN and CDR2 SYDVKM. Trimming took 8 bases from V and 0 from J; bases not matched to a gene: 5. Based on the CDR3 plus reference TRBV28 and TRBJ2-7, the full variable domain is DVKVTQSSRYLVKRTGEKVFLECVQDMDHENMFWYRQDPGLGLRLIYFSYDVKMKEKGDIPEGYSVSREKKERFSLILESASTNQTSMYLCASQGTGSSYEQYFGPGTRLTVT.

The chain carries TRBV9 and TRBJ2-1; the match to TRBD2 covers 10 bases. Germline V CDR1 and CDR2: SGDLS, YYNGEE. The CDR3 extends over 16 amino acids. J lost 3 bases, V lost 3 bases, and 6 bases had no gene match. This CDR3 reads CASSGSGRLFYNEQFF. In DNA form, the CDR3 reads TGTGCCAGCAGCGGTAGCGGGAGGCTCTTCTACAATGAGCAGTTCTTC.

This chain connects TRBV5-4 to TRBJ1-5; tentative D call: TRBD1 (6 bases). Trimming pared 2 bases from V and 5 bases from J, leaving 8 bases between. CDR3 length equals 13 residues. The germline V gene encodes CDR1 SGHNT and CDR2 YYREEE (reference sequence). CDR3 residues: CASSFEGDQPQHF. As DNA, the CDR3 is TGTGCCAGCAGCTTTGAGGGGGATCAGCCCCAGCATTTT.

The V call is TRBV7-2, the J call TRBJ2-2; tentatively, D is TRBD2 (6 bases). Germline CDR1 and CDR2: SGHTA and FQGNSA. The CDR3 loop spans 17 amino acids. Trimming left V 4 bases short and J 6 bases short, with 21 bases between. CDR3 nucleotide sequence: TGTGCCAGCAGCTCCCCCTTTGGGGGACTCTCCTCCGGGGAGCTGTTTTTT. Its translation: CASSSPFGGLSSGELFF.

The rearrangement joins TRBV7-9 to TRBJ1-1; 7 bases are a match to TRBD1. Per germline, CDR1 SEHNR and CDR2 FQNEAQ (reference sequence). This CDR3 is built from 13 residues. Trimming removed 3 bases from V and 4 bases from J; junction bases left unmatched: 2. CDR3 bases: TGTGCCAGCAGCTTTAAGGGGGCCACTGAAGCTTTCTTT. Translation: CASSFKGATEAFF.

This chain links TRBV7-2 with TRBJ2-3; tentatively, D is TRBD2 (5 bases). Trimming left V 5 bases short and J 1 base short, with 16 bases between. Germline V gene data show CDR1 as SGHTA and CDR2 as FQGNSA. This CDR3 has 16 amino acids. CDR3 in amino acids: CASSPVETRGTDTQYF. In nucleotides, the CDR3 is TGTGCCAGCAGCCCTGTGGAAACTAGGGGCACAGATACGCAGTATTTT.

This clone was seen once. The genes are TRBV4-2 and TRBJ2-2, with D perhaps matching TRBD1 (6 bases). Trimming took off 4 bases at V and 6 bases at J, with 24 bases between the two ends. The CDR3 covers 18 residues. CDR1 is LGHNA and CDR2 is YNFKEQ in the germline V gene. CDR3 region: CASSLPWETGTMAGELFF. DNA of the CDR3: TGTGCCAGCAGCCTACCCTGGGAGACGGGGACAATGGCCGGGGAGCTGTTTTTT.

The CDR3 DNA follows: TGTGCCAGCAGCTTCAATAGCCCAGGAGGCTACACCTTC. Its protein is CASSFNSPGGYTF. This chain connects TRBV7-2 to TRBJ1-2; no clear D. The CDR3 consists of 13 residues. V was pared by 3 bases and J by 8 bases, with 13 bases between. The germline CDR1 and CDR2 sequences are SGHTA and FQGNSA.

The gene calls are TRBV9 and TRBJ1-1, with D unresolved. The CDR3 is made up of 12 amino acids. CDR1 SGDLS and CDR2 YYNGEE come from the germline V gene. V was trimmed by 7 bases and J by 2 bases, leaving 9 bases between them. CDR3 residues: CASGHGNTEAFF. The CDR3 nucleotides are TGTGCCAGCGGTCATGGAAACACTGAAGCTTTCTTT.

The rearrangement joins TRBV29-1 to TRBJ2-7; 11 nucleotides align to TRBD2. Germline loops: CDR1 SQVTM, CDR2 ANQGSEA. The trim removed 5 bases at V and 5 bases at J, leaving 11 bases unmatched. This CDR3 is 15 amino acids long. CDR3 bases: TGCAGCGTTTCACAACTAGCGGGAGTATGGAACGAGCAGTACTTC. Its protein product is CSVSQLAGVWNEQYF.

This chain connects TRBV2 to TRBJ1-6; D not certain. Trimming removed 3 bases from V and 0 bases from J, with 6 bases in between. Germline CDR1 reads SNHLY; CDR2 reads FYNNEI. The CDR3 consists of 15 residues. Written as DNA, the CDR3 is TGTGCCAGCAGTGAGGAGGGCTCCTATAATTCACCCCTCCACTTT. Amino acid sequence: CASSEEGSYNSPLHF.

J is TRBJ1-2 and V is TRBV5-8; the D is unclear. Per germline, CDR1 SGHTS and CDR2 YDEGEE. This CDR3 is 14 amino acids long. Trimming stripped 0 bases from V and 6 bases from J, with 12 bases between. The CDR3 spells CASSLEVGSDGYTF. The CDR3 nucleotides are TGTGCCAGCAGCTTGGAAGTCGGGTCCGATGGCTACACCTTC.

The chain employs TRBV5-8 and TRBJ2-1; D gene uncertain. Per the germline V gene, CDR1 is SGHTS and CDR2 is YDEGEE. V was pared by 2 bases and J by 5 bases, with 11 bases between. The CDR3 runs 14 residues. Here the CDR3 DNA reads TGTGCCAGCAGCTTAGGCTCCTTAAACAATGAGCAGTTCTTC. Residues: CASSLGSLNNEQFF.

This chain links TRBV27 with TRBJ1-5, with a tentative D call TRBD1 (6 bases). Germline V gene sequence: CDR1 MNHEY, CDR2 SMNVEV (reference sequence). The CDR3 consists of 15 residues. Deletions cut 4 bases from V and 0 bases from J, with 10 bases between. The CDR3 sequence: CASSYQGLSNQPQHF. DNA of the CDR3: TGTGCCAGCAGTTACCAGGGGCTTAGCAATCAGCCCCAGCATTTT.

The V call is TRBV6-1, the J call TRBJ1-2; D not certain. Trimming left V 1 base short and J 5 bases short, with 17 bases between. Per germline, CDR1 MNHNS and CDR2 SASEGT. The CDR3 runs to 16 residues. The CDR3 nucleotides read TGTGCCAGCAGTGAAGGATGGGGAGGAAGAGGGTATGGCTACACCTTC. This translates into CASSEGWGGRGYGYTF.

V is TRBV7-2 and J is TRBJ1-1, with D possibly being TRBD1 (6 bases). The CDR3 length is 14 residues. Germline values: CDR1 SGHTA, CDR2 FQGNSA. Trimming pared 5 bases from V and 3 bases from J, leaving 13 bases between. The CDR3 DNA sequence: TGTGCCAGCAGCGCTATACAGGGTCACACTGAAGCTTTCTTT. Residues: CASSAIQGHTEAFF.

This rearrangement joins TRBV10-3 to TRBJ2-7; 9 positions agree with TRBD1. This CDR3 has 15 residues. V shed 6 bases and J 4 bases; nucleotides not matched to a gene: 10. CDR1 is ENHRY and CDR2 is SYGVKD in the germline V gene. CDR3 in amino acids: CAIRDPGQGSYEQYF. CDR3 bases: TGTGCCATCAGGGACCCGGGACAGGGATCATACGAGCAGTACTTC.

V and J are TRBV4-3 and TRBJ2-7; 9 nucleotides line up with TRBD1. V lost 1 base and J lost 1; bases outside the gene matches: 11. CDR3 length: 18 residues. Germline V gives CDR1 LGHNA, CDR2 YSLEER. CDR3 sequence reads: CASSQGLWGGTGSYEQYF. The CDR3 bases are TGCGCCAGCAGCCAAGGACTCTGGGGAGGGACAGGGTCCTACGAGCAGTACTTC.

Here the CDR3 DNA reads TGTGCCAGCAGCCAAGATATAGGGGGAGGGACCCAGTACTTC. Translation: CASSQDIGGGTQYF. This chain connects TRBV4-2 to TRBJ2-5, with D perhaps assigned TRBD1 or TRBD2 (6 bases each). The CDR3 contains 14 residues. V dropped 0 bases and J dropped 7 bases, with 12 bases sitting between them. CDR1 and CDR2 from the germline V gene are LGHNA and YNFKEQ.